These T cell receptor beta chains were read from a single sample in a study of patients and donors after allogeneic stem cell transplantation. Each CDR3 protein gets one entry after TCRdb re-called the RT-PCR reads with MiXCR. There are hundreds of thousands of distinct CDR3 sequences in the sample; 16% occur only once, and 7.2% lies in the top ten. Sequencing was carried out using blood, either unsorted or a sorted T cell fraction (not recorded which). The receptors derive from a human donor who was either an allogeneic HSCT recipient or a stem cell or donor lymphocyte infusion donor (not recorded which). It is not recorded whose cells these are; they may come from a transplant donor. Both conserved end residues are trimmed from each CDR3. Each record gives: V gene, J gene, CDR3 protein.

v_call: TRBV6-5
j_call: TRBJ1-1
cdr3_aa: ASSYGGATEAF

v_call: TRBV2
j_call: TRBJ1-5
cdr3_aa: ASSRGQPQH

v_call: TRBV6-5
j_call: TRBJ2-2
cdr3_aa: ASKEAGELF

v_call: TRBV6-1
j_call: TRBJ2-2
cdr3_aa: ASGMLDTGELF

v_call: TRBV3-1
j_call: TRBJ2-7
cdr3_aa: ASSPGENYEQY

v_call: TRBV10-3
j_call: TRBJ2-2
cdr3_aa: AISGPQGTNTGELF

v_call: TRBV6-2/TRBV6-3
j_call: TRBJ2-1
cdr3_aa: ASSDRGGNYPYNEQF

v_call: TRBV7-2
j_call: TRBJ1-1
cdr3_aa: ASSLTPGLHTEAF

v_call: TRBV20-1
j_call: TRBJ2-7
cdr3_aa: SAPTSGEEEQY

v_call: TRBV5-1
j_call: TRBJ2-2
cdr3_aa: ASSSTSQMIGELF

v_call: TRBV18
j_call: TRBJ2-7
cdr3_aa: ASSPTVQPVYEQY

v_call: TRBV21-1
j_call: TRBJ2-4
cdr3_aa: ASGGQYKNIQY

v_call: TRBV24-1
j_call: TRBJ2-7
cdr3_aa: ATSGLQGAEQY

v_call: TRBV7-2
j_call: TRBJ2-1
cdr3_aa: ASSSQVGDEQF

v_call: TRBV9
j_call: TRBJ2-5
cdr3_aa: ASSRGGSPETQY